This TCR beta chain derives from a study of blood T cell repertoires in COVID-19. Study details: Acute and convalescent COVID-19 specimens originated in the United States, Italy and Spain. T cells, B-cell-depleted T cells, or PBMCs supplied cDNA or gDNA.

The CDR3 is 15 amino acids. With V trimmed by 7 bases and J by 4 bases, 13 bases remained unmatched. Germline CDR1 and CDR2: GTSNPN and SVGIG (reference sequence). Authors' data handling: How many nucleated cells were present was estimated from reference gene primer amplification. Repertoires were generated with immunoSEQ multiplex PCR, while TCRdb's copy carries only in-frame clones and drops some. The V and J calls and the clone size are those of that table, but D and trimming were determined from the DNA. The data hold some 150,000 clones, with 75% to 90% observed a single time. J is TRBJ1-1 and V is TRBV30; TRBD1 agrees at 9 bases. The origin of this receptor is a man aged 50-60 years who had recovered from COVID-19. What was sequenced was peripheral blood. The CDR3 reads CASTGGGQGTTEAFF. The CDR3 nucleotides are TGTGCCTCCACAGGGGGGGGACAGGGTACCACTGAAGCTTTCTTT.